This TCR beta chain came from a study of blood T cell repertoires in COVID-19. For the study at large: Acute and convalescent COVID-19 samples came from the United States, Italy and Spain. T cells, B-cell-depleted T cells, or PBMCs provided the cDNA or gDNA that served as material.

This CDR3 has 17 residues. This clone was detected only once. Source study methods: By means of reference gene primer amplification, nucleated cell counts were estimated. Clones were read by immunoSEQ multiplex PCR, and TCRdb kept only the in-frame ones, dropping some. V, J and clone size reflect that table, while D and trimming were determined from the DNA. This sample yields around 72,000 clones, of which over 80% are seen a single time; over 15% belongs to the top ten. Sequencing used peripheral blood. This receptor was taken from a woman aged 80 or over with acute or convalescent COVID-19. The V gene is TRBV1, the J gene TRBJ2-3; the table names TRBD2, a call not compared with the DNA. TRBV1 has pseudogene status. CDR3 nucleotides: TGCACCAGCAGCCCACCTCCGGGACTAGCGGTCACAGATACGCAGTATTTT. As protein: CTSSPPPGLAVTDTQYF.